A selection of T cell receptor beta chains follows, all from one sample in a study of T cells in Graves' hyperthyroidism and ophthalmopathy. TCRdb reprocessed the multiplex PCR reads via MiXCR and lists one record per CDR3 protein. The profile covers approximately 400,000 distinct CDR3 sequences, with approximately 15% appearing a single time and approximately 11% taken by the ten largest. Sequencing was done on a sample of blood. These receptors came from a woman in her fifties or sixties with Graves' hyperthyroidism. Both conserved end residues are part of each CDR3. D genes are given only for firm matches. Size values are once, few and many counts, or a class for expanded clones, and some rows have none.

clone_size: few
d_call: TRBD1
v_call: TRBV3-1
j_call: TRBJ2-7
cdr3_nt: TGTGCCAGCAGCCAAGAGATTGGGACAGGGGAAACCTACGAGCAGTACTTC
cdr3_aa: CASSQEIGTGETYEQYF

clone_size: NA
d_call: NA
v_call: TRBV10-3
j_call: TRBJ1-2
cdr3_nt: TGTGCCATCAGTGAAAGGGGTAACTATGGCTACACCTTC
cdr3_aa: CAISERGNYGYTF

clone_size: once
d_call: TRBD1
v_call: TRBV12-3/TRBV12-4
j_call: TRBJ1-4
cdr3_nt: TGTGCCAGCAGGACAGGGGGAGTTTACACTAATGAAAAACTGTTTTTT
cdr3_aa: CASRTGGVYTNEKLFF

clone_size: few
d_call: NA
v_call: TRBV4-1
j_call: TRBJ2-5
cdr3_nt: TGCGCCAGCAGCCCTCACCTGGTCCAAGAGACCCAGTACTTC
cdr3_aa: CASSPHLVQETQYF

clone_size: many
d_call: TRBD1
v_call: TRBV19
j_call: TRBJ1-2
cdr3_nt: TGTGCCAGTAGTATGGACAGGGCCTATGGCTACACCTTC
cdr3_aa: CASSMDRAYGYTF

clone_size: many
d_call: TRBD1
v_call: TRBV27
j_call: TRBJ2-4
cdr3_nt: TGTGCCAGCACGCCGACAGGGGGTGGGGGCAAAAACATTCAGTACTTC
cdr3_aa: CASTPTGGGGKNIQYF

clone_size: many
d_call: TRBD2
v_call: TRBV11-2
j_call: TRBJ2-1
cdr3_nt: TGTGCCAGCAGCTTAGATACGGGAGGCTCCTACAATGAGCAGTTCTTC
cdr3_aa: CASSLDTGGSYNEQFF

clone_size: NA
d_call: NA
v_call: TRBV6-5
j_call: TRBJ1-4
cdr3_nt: TGTGCCAGCAGTTACATTGGCCCGGGGAACAGGGTTGAAAAACTGTTTTTT
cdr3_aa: CASSYIGPGNRVEKLFF

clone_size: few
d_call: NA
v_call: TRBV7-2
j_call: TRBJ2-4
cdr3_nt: TGTGCCAGCAGCTTAGGGAGGGTGGCCAAAAACATTCAGTACTTC
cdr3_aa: CASSLGRVAKNIQYF

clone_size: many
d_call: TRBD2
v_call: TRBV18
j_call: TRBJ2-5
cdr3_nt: TGTGCCAGCTCACCACGATCCGGGGGGAGAGAGACCCAGTACTTC
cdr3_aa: CASSPRSGGRETQYF

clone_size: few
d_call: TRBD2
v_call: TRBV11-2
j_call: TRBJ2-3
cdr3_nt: TGTGCCAGCAGCTTAGACGCGGGAGGGCCCACCACAGATACGCAGTATTTT
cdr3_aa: CASSLDAGGPTTDTQYF

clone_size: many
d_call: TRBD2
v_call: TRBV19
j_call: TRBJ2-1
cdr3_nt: TGTGCCAGTAGTATAGGACTAGCGGGAGGGAACGATGAGCAGTTCTTC
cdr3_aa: CASSIGLAGGNDEQFF

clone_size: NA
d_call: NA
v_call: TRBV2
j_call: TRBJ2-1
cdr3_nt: TGTGCCAGCAGTGAAGGATGGGCAGGGGATGAGCAGTTCTTC
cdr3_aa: CASSEGWAGDEQFF

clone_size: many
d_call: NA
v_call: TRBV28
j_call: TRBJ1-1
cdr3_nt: TGTGCCAGCAGTTCCCATCGCCGGGGGGGAAACACTGAAGCTTTCTTT
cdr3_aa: CASSSHRRGGNTEAFF

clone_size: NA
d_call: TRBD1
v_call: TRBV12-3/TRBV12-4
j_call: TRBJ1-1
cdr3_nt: TGTGCCAGCACCCTTTCCGGGACAGGGTATGCGAACACTGAAGCTTTCTTT
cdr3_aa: CASTLSGTGYANTEAFF

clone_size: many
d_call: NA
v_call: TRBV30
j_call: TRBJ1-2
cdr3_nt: TGTGCCCGGTTACGGGTCAACTATGGCTACACCTTC
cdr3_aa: CARLRVNYGYTF

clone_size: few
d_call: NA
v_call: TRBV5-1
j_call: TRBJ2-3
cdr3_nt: TGCGCCAGCAGGGGGAGGAGCACAGATACGCAGTATTTT
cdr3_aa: CASRGRSTDTQYF

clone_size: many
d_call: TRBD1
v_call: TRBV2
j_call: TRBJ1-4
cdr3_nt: TGTGCCAGCAGTACTACAGGGGGCTTCGGTGAAAAACTGTTTTTT
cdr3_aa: CASSTTGGFGEKLFF

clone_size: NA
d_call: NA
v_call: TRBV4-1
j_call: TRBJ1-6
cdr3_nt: TGCGCCAGCAGCCAAGATACAAGGAGGACAAGTTATAATTCACCCCTCCACTTT
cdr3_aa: CASSQDTRRTSYNSPLHF

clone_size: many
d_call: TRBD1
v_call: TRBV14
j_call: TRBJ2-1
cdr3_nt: TGTGCCAGCAGTCCTAGGGGGCGGAATGAGCAGTTCTTC
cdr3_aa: CASSPRGRNEQFF

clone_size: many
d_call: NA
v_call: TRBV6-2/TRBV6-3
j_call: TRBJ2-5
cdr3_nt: TGTGCCAGCGTTGGGGCCTCCAGGGAGACCCAGTACTTC
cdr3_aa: CASVGASRETQYF

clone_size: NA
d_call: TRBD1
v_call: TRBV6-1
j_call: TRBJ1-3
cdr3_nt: TGTGCCAGCAGATCAAGACAGGGCAGCTCTGGAAACACCATATATTTT
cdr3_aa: CASRSRQGSSGNTIYF

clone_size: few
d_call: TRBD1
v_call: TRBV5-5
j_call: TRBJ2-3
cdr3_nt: TGTGCCAGCAGCCAAACCGACAGGGGGATAGATACGCAGTATTTT
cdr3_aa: CASSQTDRGIDTQYF

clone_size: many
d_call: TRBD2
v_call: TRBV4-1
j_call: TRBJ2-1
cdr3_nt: TGCGCCAGCAGCCAACCTACTAGCGGGAGGTACAATGAGCAGTTCTTC
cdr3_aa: CASSQPTSGRYNEQFF